This T cell receptor (beta chain) was recorded in a study of OX40 agonist ivuxolimab in advanced cancers. The table came from immunoSEQ multiplex PCR; TCRdb's copy has only in-frame clones and leaves some out. The sample has some 86,000 clones, about 90% seen once. The germline V gene encodes CDR1 MNHEY and CDR2 SMNVEV (reference sequence). The V end lost 2 bases, the J end lost 3 bases, and 7 bases lay between the germline ends. The CDR3 contains 13 residues. On this clone: Its matching antigen is unknown.

Study-wide results and limits: Patients who responded partially at 0.1-3.0 mg/kg showed clonal expansion ranking among the lowest.

The genes are TRBV27 and TRBJ1-1; D possibly corresponds to TRBD1 (6 bases). The sample in question was CD4+ or CD8+ T cells sorted from blood, obtained in a trial of the OX40 agonist ivuxolimab. This clonotype was sampled from an adult with an advanced solid tumor such as melanoma, head and neck, liver or kidney cancer. CDR3 DNA sequence: TGTGCCAGCAGTTTAGCAGGGGACACTGAAGCTTTCTTT. Translated: CASSLAGDTEAFF.